This section outlines one T cell receptor (beta chain) sequence together with its context. What it binds is unknown. V lost 7 bases to trimming and J lost 4 bases, with 17 bases between them. Per germline, CDR1 MNHNS and CDR2 SASEGT. The CDR3 is 14 residues long. This record comes from a study of shared clonotypes between healthy human individuals. Study at large: Donor ages ranged 18 to 49 years: a couple of women, three men. General study points: Clonotypes shared by all four sorted-subset donors had higher generation probabilities than non-shared clonotypes.

None of the donors, who were healthy HIV-negative adults, had recently had acute infections or vaccinations. Adults of Caucasian background living in Nashville, Tennessee made up all donors. TCRdb's copy holds only in-frame clones and misses some; the assay was immunoSEQ multiplex PCR. The table has a few million clones, approximately 93% seen once. The chain uses TRBV6-1 and TRBJ2-7, with D perhaps matching TRBD1 (6 bases). The TCR originated in a man aged 18 to 35 in good health. Some clones in this sample may be carry-over from other donors' samples. The specimen sequenced was naive CD4+ T cells from PBMCs. This sample's subset: CD45RA+ positively selected. CDR3 region: CASNGMGQWYEQYF. The CDR3 DNA reads TGTGCCAGCAATGGGATGGGACAATGGTACGAGCAGTACTTC.